This TCR beta chain is from a study of T cells expressing NK-cell markers. The authors made TCR beta cDNA libraries by 5'RACE template switching. This switching added a universal primer site and UMIs. TCRdb re-called the 5' RACE reads; every CDR3 protein appears as one record, without DNA. Recorded for this sample: some 390,000 distinct CDR3 sequences. With regard to this clonotype: Antigen specificity is unknown.

Study-level findings and limits: Among CD8+ T cells from over 5 donors, dominant NKG2C+ clonotypes accounted for about 1.0-7.0%. Where four donors were concerned, these clonotypes also led the CD3+CD56-NKG2C+ fraction.

Looked up from germline, CDR1 is SGHDN and CDR2 is FVKESK. CDR3 length: 15 residues. The chain has TRBV14 and TRBJ2-5; TCRdb's D gene call, TRBD1, goes unchecked for lack of DNA. This TCR was sampled from a woman between 45 and 60 years old in good health. Sequenced input: blood T cells: a sorted CD56 or NKG2C T cell subset, CD4+ or CD8+ T cells, or bulk PBMC T cells (not recorded which). CDR3: CASSQGSGAGETQYF.